Sequencing of this TCR beta chain was carried out in a study of shared clonotypes between healthy human individuals. General study results and limits: An expected dependence of interdonor clonotype sharing on sequencing depth was noted.

Profiling relied on immunoSEQ multiplex PCR, and the TCRdb table lists in-frame clones only, not all of them. The sample holds roughly 2.5 million clones, roughly nine tenths seen once. The CDR3 has 17 residues. V was shortened by 1 base and J by 0 bases, with 17 bases between the two germline ends. Looked up from germline, CDR1 is SGHNT and CDR2 is YYREEE (reference sequence). This clone was detected once. Its target is unknown. The TCR comes from a man aged 18-30 years in good health. The material sequenced was naive CD4+ T cells sorted from blood. The subset denotes: CD45RA+ positively selected. This chain uses TRBV5-4 with TRBJ2-7; TRBD1 or TRBD2 may be the D gene (5 bases each). In DNA, the CDR3 is TGTGCCAGCAGCTTGAGGATCTCGGCAGGGAGCTCCTACGAGCAGTACTTC. Its translation: CASSLRISAGSSYEQYF. Full variable domain (outside the CDR3, taken from reference TRBV5-4 and TRBJ2-7): ETGVTQSPTHLIKTRGQQVTLRCSSQSGHNTVSWYQQALGQGPQFIFQYYREEENGRGNFPPRFSGLQFPNYSSELNVNALELDDSALYLCASSLRISAGSSYEQYFGPGTRLTVT.